These 24 T cell receptor beta chains came from one sample sequenced in a study of T cell responses to AZD1222 COVID-19 vaccine. Profiled with immunoSEQ multiplex PCR; TCRdb holds only in-frame clones, not every one. The repertoire holds about 120,000 clones, with 92% as singletons. The sequencing used peripheral blood, collected 28 days after the second AZD1222 dose. These TCRs come from an adult who received the AZD1222 COVID-19 vaccine.

The rearrangement uses TRBV6-6 and TRBJ2-1; D not certain. CDR1 MNHNY and CDR2 SVGAGI come from the germline V gene (reference sequence). The CDR3 runs 15 residues. The V end was cut by 6 bases, the J end by 2 bases, with 14 bases between. In DNA form, the CDR3 reads TGTGCCAGCAGCTCCGACCGCATTACCTACAATGAGCAGTTCTTC. Its translation is CASSSDRITYNEQFF.

J is TRBJ2-7 and V is TRBV27; TRBD2 aligns across 7 bases. CDR3 length: 14 residues. J was trimmed by 2 bases and V by 2 bases; bases with no gene match: 3. CDR1 and CDR2 (germline): MNHEY, SMNVEV (reference sequence). The CDR3 here is CASSLQAGPYEQYF. The CDR3 region has the DNA TGTGCCAGCAGTTTACAAGCGGGACCCTACGAGCAGTACTTC.

As DNA, the CDR3 is TGTGCCTGGAGCGACGATAACTATGGCTACACCTTC. Protein product: CAWSDDNYGYTF. The genes are TRBV30 and TRBJ1-2; D is unclear. Trimming pared 3 bases from V and 1 base from J, leaving 6 bases between. Germline V lookup: CDR1 GTSNPN, CDR2 SVGIG (reference sequence). The CDR3 totals 12 residues.

This chain joins TRBV12-5 and TRBJ2-2; D perhaps matches TRBD2 (6 bases). This CDR3 contains 17 residues. Trimming left V 0 bases short and J 1 base short, with 12 bases between. Germline V CDR1 and CDR2: LGHNT, FRNRAP. CDR3 sequence (DNA): TGTGCTAGTGGTTTGGTACTATCGGGGGTGAACACCGGGGAGCTGTTTTTT. Translating gives CASGLVLSGVNTGELFF.

The chain uses TRBV28 and TRBJ1-5; tentatively, D is TRBD1 (6 bases). V shed 7 bases and J shed 1 base, with 11 bases lying between them. The CDR3 contains 14 residues. Germline-derived CDR1 and CDR2 are MDHEN and SYDVKM. The CDR3 DNA sequence: TGTGCCAGCATCCGGGGGACAAGCAATCAGCCCCAGCATTTT. It codes for CASIRGTSNQPQHF.

The rearrangement joins TRBV7-3 to TRBJ1-5; D call uncertain. The CDR3 sequence is 15 residues long. The germline V gene has CDR1 SGHTA and CDR2 FQGTGA. V gave up 5 bases and J gave up 0 bases, with 11 bases separating them. The CDR3 reads CASSPPRGSNQPQHF. CDR3 coding DNA: TGTGCCAGCAGCCCCCCCCGGGGTAGCAATCAGCCCCAGCATTTT. Together with reference TRBV7-3 and TRBJ1-5, the CDR3 gives the full variable domain: GAGVSQTPSNKVTEKGKYVELRCDPISGHTALYWYRQSLGQGPEFLIYFQGTGAADDSGLPNDRFFAVRPEGSVSTLKIQRTERGDSAVYLCASSPPRGSNQPQHFGDGTRLSIL.

V and J are TRBV6-5 and TRBJ1-1, with D uncertain. This CDR3 has 13 residues. V was shortened by 2 bases and J by 1 base, with 5 bases between the two germline ends. CDR1 and CDR2 from the germline V gene are MNHEY and SVGAGI. The CDR3 sequence is CASSYRANTEAFF. Here the CDR3 DNA reads TGTGCCAGCAGTTACAGGGCGAACACTGAAGCTTTCTTT.

CDR3: CASSQDLGGFGEQYF. As DNA, the CDR3 is TGTGCCAGCAGCCAAGATCTAGGGGGGTTCGGCGAGCAGTACTTC. V gene TRBV3-1 (or the pseudogene TRBV3-2) combines with J gene TRBJ2-7; D possibly matches TRBD1 or TRBD2 (6 bases each). Trimming removed 0 bases from V and 6 bases from J, with 15 bases in between. Looked up from germline, CDR1 is LGHDT and CDR2 is YNNKEL (reference sequence). The CDR3 is made up of 15 amino acids.

J is TRBJ2-5 and V is TRBV20-1; D gene unclear. V was shortened by 5 bases and J by 1 base, with 5 bases between the two germline ends. Germline values: CDR1 DFQATT, CDR2 SNEGSKA (reference sequence). The length of the CDR3 is 11 residues. The CDR3 protein is CSASIQETQYF. The CDR3 DNA reads as TGCAGTGCTTCGATCCAAGAGACCCAGTACTTC.

The genes are TRBV10-3 and TRBJ2-1; 10 bases line up with TRBD2. The CDR3 loop spans 15 amino acids. The J segment lost 6 bases and the V segment lost 9 bases, leaving 11 bases of the junction unmatched. The germline gives CDR1 ENHRY, CDR2 SYGVKD. The CDR3 sequence: CAIKAGGPNVNEQFF. The CDR3 nucleotides read TGTGCCATAAAAGCGGGAGGGCCTAATGTCAATGAGCAGTTCTTC.

The chain uses TRBV7-9 and TRBJ2-3, with 8 bases lining up with TRBD2. Germline V gene lookup returns CDR1 SEHNR and CDR2 FQNEAQ (reference sequence). The CDR3 is made up of 16 amino acids. V lost 5 bases and J lost 1; bases outside the gene matches: 8. The CDR3 sequence: CASSPWTAGGTDTQYF. The CDR3 bases are TGTGCCAGCAGCCCCTGGACAGCGGGAGGCACAGATACGCAGTATTTT.

The rearrangement links TRBV28 to TRBJ2-5, with TRBD2 identical over 9 bases. The CDR3 sequence is 15 residues long. Per germline, CDR1 MDHEN and CDR2 SYDVKM. V lost 3 bases, J lost 5 bases, and 7 bases stayed unmatched. The CDR3: CASSFSSGTGETQYF. The CDR3 region has the DNA TGTGCCAGCAGTTTTTCTAGCGGGACTGGGGAGACCCAGTACTTC. The complete variable domain, with remaining parts taken from reference TRBV28 and TRBJ2-5, reads DVKVTQSSRYLVKRTGEKVFLECVQDMDHENMFWYRQDPGLGLRLIYFSYDVKMKEKGDIPEGYSVSREKKERFSLILESASTNQTSMYLCASSFSSGTGETQYFGPGTRLLVL.

The chain is built from TRBV28 and TRBJ2-1; 9 nucleotides align to TRBD2. CDR1 and CDR2 (germline): MDHEN, SYDVKM. Trimming took 7 bases from V and 10 from J; bases not matched to a gene: 5. There are 12 residues in the CDR3. CDR3 amino acids: CASNPSGDEQFF. The CDR3 coding sequence is TGTGCCAGCAACCCTAGCGGGGACGAGCAGTTCTTC.

The CDR3 protein is CASSRSGTSGLSSYNEQFF. The CDR3 bases are TGTGCCAGCAGCCGATCTGGGACTAGCGGACTAAGCTCCTACAATGAGCAGTTCTTC. The chain recombines TRBV4-2 with TRBJ2-1; 11 bases are shared with TRBD2. Germline V CDR1 and CDR2: LGHNA, YNFKEQ. The CDR3 covers 19 residues. The ends lost 4 bases at V and 0 bases at J; junction bases unmatched: 11.

The chain recombines TRBV7-2 with TRBJ1-2, with 7 bases fitting TRBD1. V lost 3 bases, J lost 7 bases, and 5 bases stayed unmatched. Looked up from germline, CDR1 is SGHTA and CDR2 is FQGNSA. There are 13 residues in the CDR3. This chain's CDR3 is CASSLTGSIGYTF. Written as DNA, the CDR3 is TGTGCCAGCAGCTTGACAGGGAGTATTGGCTACACCTTC.

This chain joins TRBV7-2 and TRBJ1-2; D is ambiguous. The CDR3 length is 15 residues. Trimming removed 2 bases from V and 4 bases from J, with 14 bases in between. CDR1 and CDR2 from the germline V gene are SGHTA and FQGNSA. The CDR3 spells CASSLMAGISYGYTF. The CDR3 coding sequence is TGTGCCAGCAGCTTAATGGCTGGAATTAGCTATGGCTACACCTTC.

This chain uses TRBV10-1 with TRBJ1-1; D possibly corresponds to TRBD1 (5 bases). There are 13 residues in the CDR3. Germline CDR1 is WNHNN and CDR2 is SYGVQD (reference sequence). Trimming stripped 6 bases from V and 1 base from J, with 9 bases between. The CDR3 nucleotides read TGCGCCAGCAGGTCCAGGGAGAACACTGAAGCTTTCTTT. It encodes CASRSRENTEAFF.

The chain is built from TRBV6-4 and TRBJ2-1; 10 positions agree with TRBD2. The CDR3 totals 15 residues. Germline values: CDR1 MRHNA, CDR2 SNTAGT. The trim removed 10 bases at V and 5 bases at J, leaving 11 bases unmatched. CDR3 coding DNA: TGTGCCAACCCCCGGCAGCGGGAGGGCCACAATGAGCAGTTCTTC. This gives the protein CANPRQREGHNEQFF.

The V and J genes are TRBV5-4 and TRBJ2-1; no reliable D call. In germline, CDR1 is SGHNT, CDR2 YYREEE (reference sequence). V was cut by 2 bases and J by 5 bases, with 8 bases left in between. The CDR3 covers 13 residues. The CDR3 is CASSLKPNNEQFF. CDR3 bases: TGTGCCAGCAGCTTAAAACCAAACAATGAGCAGTTCTTC.

V is TRBV6-5 and J is TRBJ1-2; possible D gene TRBD1, 6 bases. This CDR3 region has 15 residues. Trimming pared 2 bases from V and 0 bases from J, leaving 10 bases between. Germline CDR1 reads MNHEY; CDR2 reads SVGAGI. The CDR3 nucleotides are TGTGCCAGCAGTTACATAGGGGGAGCTAACTATGGCTACACCTTC. Protein sequence: CASSYIGGANYGYTF.

The chain links TRBV4-1 to TRBJ1-5, with unresolved D. The CDR3 length is 16 residues. Germline CDR1 MGHRA, CDR2 YSYEKL. Deletions cut 0 bases from V and 4 bases from J, with 13 bases between. CDR3 sequence reads: CASSQDLMWGNQPQHF. The CDR3, as DNA: TGCGCCAGCAGCCAAGATTTAATGTGGGGAAATCAGCCCCAGCATTTT.

The chain carries TRBV9 and TRBJ2-7; the match to TRBD2 covers 7 bases. Trimming took 4 bases from V and 3 from J; bases not matched to a gene: 13. The CDR3 is made up of 16 amino acids. The germline V gene encodes CDR1 SGDLS and CDR2 YYNGEE. The CDR3: CASSLGGDSVFYEQYF. The CDR3, as DNA: TGTGCCAGCAGCCTGGGGGGGGACTCTGTCTTCTACGAGCAGTACTTC.

The V gene is TRBV2, the J gene TRBJ2-1; D possibly corresponds to TRBD2 (5 bases). Between the trimmed V and J ends, which lost 8 bases and 8 bases, there was a span of 10 bases. Germline V lookup: CDR1 SNHLY, CDR2 FYNNEI. The CDR3 runs to 11 residues. DNA for the CDR3: TGTGCCAGCGTGGACTTGGATGAGCAGTTCTTC. Its translation is CASVDLDEQFF.

The rearrangement joins TRBV13 to TRBJ2-7, with 14 positions matching TRBD2. V was clipped by 0 bases and J by 4 bases; unmatched bases: 5. CDR1 and CDR2 (germline): PRHDT, FYEKMQ (reference sequence). The CDR3 consists of 17 residues. Here the CDR3 DNA reads TGTGCCAGCAGCTTAGGCCTGACTAGCGGGAGGGTGTACGAGCAGTACTTC. It translates to CASSLGLTSGRVYEQYF.